Shown below are 4 T cell receptor beta chains from a single sample sequenced in a study of regulatory T cells in long-lasting Graves disease (dated by TCRdb to about 2021). The protocol used for the library was multiplex PCR. Sequencing relied on an Illumina HiSeq 4000. To build TCR beta libraries, CDR3 regions were amplified by Arm-PCR using iRepertoire HTBI primers. TCRdb reran the public reads through fastp at Q25 and MiXCR, keeping productive beta chains. Identical CDR3 proteins give one entry, which carries the most common genes and DNA. Present in this sample are approximately 230,000 distinct CDR3 sequences, about a sixth of which were seen just once. The ten largest make up approximately 20% of the sample. Taken with the paper, the label for time point translates to: newly diagnosed GD, antithyroid drugs for less than 3 months. For both TCR sequencing and RNA sequencing, RNA was extracted from PBMCs in TRIzol.

The sequencing here drew on peripheral blood mononuclear cells (PBMCs), taken at new diagnosis, from a patient treated with antithyroid drugs. Receptors originate from a female donor with Graves disease.

The genes are TRBV20-1 and TRBJ2-7, with TRBD2 matching over 10 bases. Germline trimming cut 5 bases from V and 2 bases from J; bases unmatched to any gene: 3. The CDR3 consists of 13 residues. Germline CDR1 is DFQATT and CDR2 is SNEGSKA (reference sequence). The CDR3 loop is CSAVAGGTYEQYF. The CDR3 DNA sequence: TGCAGTGCTGTAGCGGGGGGCACCTACGAGCAGTACTTC.

This clonotype was seen repeatedly, ten times or more. The chain combines TRBV9 with TRBJ2-3; D unclear. Germline V gene sequence: CDR1 SGDLS, CDR2 YYNGEE. Trimming stripped 0 bases from V and 1 base from J, with 9 bases between. This CDR3 region has 15 residues. This CDR3 reads CASSVELARTDTQYF. The CDR3 nucleotides read TGTGCCAGCAGCGTAGAATTAGCTCGCACAGATACGCAGTATTTT. The full variable domain, its missing parts supplied by reference TRBV9 and TRBJ2-3, is DSGVTQTPKHLITATGQRVTLRCSPRSGDLSVYWYQQSLDQGLQFLIQYYNGEERAKGNILERFSAQQFPDLHSELNLSSLELGDSALYFCASSVELARTDTQYFGPGTRLTVL.

There are many counts of this clonotype. This chain joins TRBV7-2 and TRBJ2-1, with 12 bases fitting TRBD2. The CDR3 length is 16 residues. CDR1 is SGHTA and CDR2 is FQGNSA in the germline V gene. The V gene end was trimmed by 7 bases and the J gene end by 3 bases; junction bases not matched to a gene: 7. CDR3 DNA sequence: TGTGCCAGCAACCTCGGGACTAGCGGGTTCTACAATGAGCAGTTCTTC. This codes for CASNLGTSGFYNEQFF.

In this sample, this clonotype turned up many times. This chain connects TRBV19 to TRBJ2-2, with TRBD2 matching over 11 bases. Germline loops: CDR1 LNHDA, CDR2 SQIVND (reference sequence). Unmatched junction bases numbered 14, after V lost 7 bases and J lost 4 bases. CDR3 length equals 18 residues. In DNA form, the CDR3 reads TGTGCCAGTAACCCCCTCGTAGCGGGAGGGCCAAGCACCGGGGAGCTGTTTTTT. Its translation: CASNPLVAGGPSTGELFF. Using reference TRBV19 and TRBJ2-2 for the parts outside the CDR3, the full variable domain is DGGITQSPKYLFRKEGQNVTLSCEQNLNHDAMYWYRQDPGQGLRLIYYSQIVNDFQKGDIAEGYSVSREKKESFPLTVTSAQKNPTAFYLCASNPLVAGGPSTGELFFGEGSRLTVL.